The 31 T cell receptor beta chains in this list originate from one sample, sequenced in a study of graft-versus-host responses after intestinal transplantation (TCRdb year 2021). Libraries were prepared through the immunoSEQ multiplex PCR assay. TCRdb retrieved this table from immuneACCESS and kept in-frame rearrangements only. Not all clones are present; in checked studies, unresolved V genes account for under half, and no reason is known for the remainder. The sample profile shows about 77,000 clones; roughly 90% of them were found once. Of the sample, 0.69% falls within the top ten clones. The material was PBMCs, obtained 98 days after intestinal transplantation. The source of these receptors is a human patient who received an intestinal transplant, so some T cells may come from the graft donor.

This clone was counted a few times. The rearrangement links TRBV5-4 to TRBJ2-3; D call uncertain. V dropped 3 bases and J dropped 2 bases, with 7 bases sitting between them. There are 13 residues in the CDR3. Germline CDR1 is SGHNT and CDR2 is YYREEE (reference sequence). The CDR3 region is CASSSRPTDTQYF. The CDR3 nucleotides read TGTGCCAGCAGCTCGCGCCCCACAGATACGCAGTATTTT.

This chain links TRBV10-2 with TRBJ1-5; D may be TRBD1 (6 bases). Per germline, CDR1 WSHSY and CDR2 SAAADI. V lost 5 bases, J lost 1 base, and 6 bases lay in between. This CDR3 has 13 amino acids. This chain's CDR3 is CASSRGSNQPQHF. CDR3 DNA: TGCGCCAGCAGTAGGGGGAGCAATCAGCCCCAGCATTTT.

The V and J genes are TRBV7-3 and TRBJ2-3, with TRBD2 matching over 9 bases. The germline CDR1 and CDR2 sequences are SGHTA and FQGTGA. CDR3 size: 16 residues. V shed 5 bases, J shed 2 bases, and the junction held 8 bases outside the gene matches. DNA of the CDR3: TGTGCCAGCAGCCGGAGTAGCGGGGGCTACACAGATACGCAGTATTTT. Its translation: CASSRSSGGYTDTQYF. The variable domain in full, completed from reference TRBV7-3 and TRBJ2-3, reads GAGVSQTPSNKVTEKGKYVELRCDPISGHTALYWYRQSLGQGPEFLIYFQGTGAADDSGLPNDRFFAVRPEGSVSTLKIQRTERGDSAVYLCASSRSSGGYTDTQYFGPGTRLTVL.

This sequence joins TRBV19 and TRBJ2-5; 9 bases align to TRBD1. The J call may be in error: the DNA end matches TRBJ2-7 better. Germline V gene sequence: CDR1 LNHDA, CDR2 SQIVND (reference sequence). CDR3 length: 17 amino acids. The CDR3 is CASSEAPTGGGLYEQYF. The CDR3 coding sequence is TGTGCCAGTAGTGAAGCCCCGACAGGGGGAGGTCTCTACGAGCAGTACTTC.

This chain connects TRBV5-5 to TRBJ2-7; D gene ambiguous. Trimming removed 2 bases at V and 2 bases at J, with 11 bases between. This CDR3 spans 14 amino acids. CDR1 and CDR2 (germline): SGHKS, YYEKEE (reference sequence). Here the CDR3 DNA reads TGTGCCAGCAGCTTTCGAGACTCCGCCTACGAGCAGTACTTC. It codes for CASSFRDSAYEQYF.

The V call is TRBV27, the J call TRBJ2-7; 10 bases line up with TRBD2. This CDR3 is 15 amino acids long. Losses at the gene ends were 5 bases for V and 3 bases for J; bases not matched to a gene: 7. Germline V lookup: CDR1 MNHEY, CDR2 SMNVEV (reference sequence). CDR3 coding DNA: TGTGCCAGCAGTCCGGGGACTAGCGTTGTCTACGAGCAGTACTTC. Residues: CASSPGTSVVYEQYF.

J is TRBJ2-7 and V is TRBV6-5; 7 bases match TRBD1. Germline CDR1 and CDR2: MNHEY and SVGAGI. Losses at the gene ends were 10 bases for V and 2 bases for J; bases not matched to a gene: 11. The CDR3 loop spans 14 amino acids. The CDR3 DNA is TGTGCCACGAAGACCCGGGACAGACCCTACGAGCAGTACTTC. Protein: CATKTRDRPYEQYF.

V is TRBV11-3 and J is TRBJ2-1; D is unclear. This CDR3 is built from 13 residues. Per the germline V gene, CDR1 is SGHNT and CDR2 is YENEEA. Trimming left V 5 bases short and J 1 base short, with 6 bases between. CDR3 sequence (DNA): TGTGCCAGCAGCCGCCAGTCCTACAATGAGCAGTTCTTC. It encodes CASSRQSYNEQFF.

The J gene is TRBJ1-4, the V gene TRBV19; no clear D gene. Germline loops: CDR1 LNHDA, CDR2 SQIVND (reference sequence). CDR3 size: 17 residues. V lost 3 bases to trimming and J lost 1 base, with 15 bases between them. The CDR3 protein is CASSMQAHLITNEKLFF. CDR3 bases: TGTGCCAGTAGTATGCAGGCGCACCTGATAACTAATGAAAAACTGTTTTTT.

The rearrangement links TRBV28 to TRBJ2-3; 10 positions agree with TRBD2. The V and J ends lost 6 bases and 3 bases, in that order; junction bases with no gene match: 9. Germline V gene data show CDR1 as MDHEN and CDR2 as SYDVKM. The CDR3 runs to 16 residues. The CDR3: CASSKSGRAGTDTQYF. The DNA of the CDR3 is TGTGCCAGCAGCAAGAGCGGGAGGGCCGGAACAGATACGCAGTATTTT.

The chain has TRBV10-3 and TRBJ2-3; D gene ambiguous. Germline CDR1 and CDR2: ENHRY and SYGVKD. Between the trimmed V and J ends, which lost 3 bases and 3 bases, there was a span of 1 base. The CDR3 totals 11 residues. The CDR3 region has the DNA TGTGCCATCAGTGATACAGATACGCAGTATTTT. Translating gives CAISDTDTQYF.

The gene calls are TRBV6-5 and TRBJ1-2; 7 bases match TRBD1. The V segment lost 6 bases and the J segment 4 bases; nucleotides outside the gene matches: 2. There are 12 residues in the CDR3. In germline, CDR1 is MNHEY, CDR2 SVGAGI. The CDR3 reads CASRTGSYGYTF. CDR3 DNA: TGTGCCAGCAGGACAGGGAGCTATGGCTACACCTTC.

The rearrangement joins TRBV19 to TRBJ1-1; TRBD1 is a possible D gene (5 bases). Germline assignment: CDR1 LNHDA and CDR2 SQIVND (reference sequence). V was clipped by 3 bases and J by 5 bases, with 13 bases between them. This CDR3 contains 14 residues. DNA of the CDR3: TGTGCCAGTAGTATCGAATCCAGACAGACTGAAGCTTTCTTT. It is translated as CASSIESRQTEAFF.

In nucleotides, the CDR3 is TGCGCCAGCAGCCAGAGCCCCCTAGTCGGATCTAGCACAGATACGCAGTATTTT. The encoded protein is CASSQSPLVGSSTDTQYF. The J gene is TRBJ2-3, the V gene TRBV4-1; D not resolved. The CDR3 length is 18 residues. From germline, CDR1 is MGHRA and CDR2 YSYEKL. Trimming shortened V by 3 bases and J by 0 bases, and 19 bases separated the two germline ends.

This clone was seen just once. The chain has TRBV6-5 and TRBJ2-1; 10 bases fit TRBD2. This CDR3 contains 14 residues. Germline CDR1 reads MNHEY; CDR2 reads SVGAGI. Trimming took 8 bases from V and 9 from J; bases not matched to a gene: 10. In nucleotides, the CDR3 is TGTGCCAGCGCAAGTACTAGCGGGACTCGTGAGCAGTTCTTC. Amino acid sequence: CASASTSGTREQFF.

V is TRBV5-1 and J is TRBJ2-1; possible D gene TRBD2, 6 bases. The CDR3 consists of 15 residues. CDR1 is SGHRS, CDR2 YFSETQ, per germline. The ends were cut back, 0 bases at V and 4 bases at J, with 11 bases in the middle. CDR3 sequence reads: CASSLGGGLYNEQFF. The CDR3 region has the DNA TGCGCCAGCAGCTTGGGAGGAGGGCTTTACAATGAGCAGTTCTTC.

The V call is TRBV5-1, the J call TRBJ2-3; D is ambiguous. Germline assignment: CDR1 SGHRS and CDR2 YFSETQ. There are 15 residues in the CDR3. V was pared by 3 bases and J by 2 bases, with 13 bases between. CDR3 coding DNA: TGCGCCAGCAGCTCCCCGAGCGAGCACACAGATACGCAGTATTTT. This encodes CASSSPSEHTDTQYF.

The chain employs TRBV28 and TRBJ2-7; D call uncertain. CDR1 is MDHEN, CDR2 SYDVKM, per germline. V gave up 3 bases and J gave up 5 bases, with 8 bases separating them. This CDR3 contains 12 residues. The CDR3 region is CASSFWGNEQYF. In DNA, the CDR3 is TGTGCCAGCAGTTTTTGGGGAAACGAGCAGTACTTC.

The rearrangement joins TRBV4-2 to TRBJ2-7, with D hard to call. CDR1 and CDR2 from the germline V gene are LGHNA and YNFKEQ. Deletions cut 6 bases from V and 0 bases from J, with 6 bases between. The CDR3 runs 12 residues. The CDR3 DNA follows: TGTGCCAGCAGTACCGACTCCTACGAGCAGTACTTC. It is translated as CASSTDSYEQYF.

The chain is built from TRBV19 and TRBJ1-5; no reliable D call. Trimming left V 7 bases short and J 2 bases short, with 18 bases between. CDR3 length: 16 amino acids. CDR1 is LNHDA, CDR2 SQIVND, per germline (reference sequence). The CDR3 sequence: CASTPPNPRGNQPQHF. CDR3 sequence (DNA): TGTGCCAGTACCCCCCCCAACCCTAGGGGCAATCAGCCCCAGCATTTT.

The V call is TRBV9, the J call TRBJ1-4; 8 positions agree with TRBD1. Germline trimming cut 4 bases from V and 2 bases from J; bases unmatched to any gene: 4. This CDR3 region has 15 residues. Germline CDR1 reads SGDLS; CDR2 reads YYNGEE. The CDR3 loop is CASSPQGATNEKLFF. In DNA form, the CDR3 reads TGTGCCAGCAGCCCGCAGGGGGCGACTAATGAAAAACTGTTTTTT.

The J gene is TRBJ2-5, the V gene TRBV29-1, with D possibly being TRBD1 or TRBD2 (5 bases each). Germline V lookup: CDR1 SQVTM, CDR2 ANQGSEA. This CDR3 contains 16 residues. V lost 1 base to trimming and J lost 5 bases, with 20 bases between them. The CDR3 DNA sequence: TGCAGCGTTGAAGGCGGGTCCGGACATGAGATGGAGACCCAGTACTTC. Protein sequence: CSVEGGSGHEMETQYF.

The chain uses TRBV18 and TRBJ1-3, with D unresolved. V gave up 2 bases and J gave up 2 bases, with 7 bases separating them. CDR3 length: 14 amino acids. CDR1 KGHSH and CDR2 LQKENI come from the germline V gene. CDR3 nucleotides: TGTGCCAGCTCACCAGAGTCTCCTGGAAACACCATATATTTT. As protein: CASSPESPGNTIYF.

This chain connects TRBV5-8 to TRBJ2-2; the match to TRBD2 covers 12 bases. This CDR3 has 15 residues. V shed 9 bases, J shed 2 bases, and the junction held 5 bases outside the gene matches. Germline CDR1 reads SGHTS; CDR2 reads YDEGEE. The CDR3 DNA sequence: TGTGCCACCAGGACTAGCGGGGCAAACACCGGGGAGCTGTTTTTT. It translates to CATRTSGANTGELFF.

The J gene is TRBJ2-3, the V gene TRBV18, with 8 bases lining up with TRBD2. V lost 0 bases to trimming and J lost 5 bases; unmatched junction nucleotides: 10. Germline assignment: CDR1 KGHSH and CDR2 LQKENI. The CDR3 runs 17 residues. The CDR3 coding sequence is TGTGCCAGCTCACCACCCTCTTCCGGGAGGGCCCAAGATACGCAGTATTTT. It yields the protein CASSPPSSGRAQDTQYF.

The J gene is TRBJ1-1, the V gene TRBV18; 10 nucleotides align to TRBD1. Trimming at V came to 5 bases and at J to 6 bases, leaving 3 bases not matched to a gene. The CDR3 runs to 13 residues. Germline CDR1 and CDR2: KGHSH and LQKENI. DNA of the CDR3: TGTGCCAGCTCAGGACAGGGGGGTGCTGAAGCTTTCTTT. Its translation: CASSGQGGAEAFF. Based on the CDR3 plus reference TRBV18 and TRBJ1-1, the full variable domain is NAGVMQNPRHLVRRRGQEARLRCSPMKGHSHVYWYRQLPEEGLKFMVYLQKENIIDESGMPKERFSAEFPKEGPSILRIQQVVRGDSAAYFCASSGQGGAEAFFGQGTRLTVV.

The chain employs TRBV5-6 and TRBJ1-6; tentative D call: TRBD1 (5 bases). The CDR3 contains 16 residues. CDR1 and CDR2 (germline): SGHDT, YYEEEE. V was shortened by 5 bases and J by 10 bases, with 22 bases between the two germline ends. In DNA form, the CDR3 reads TGTGCCAGCAGTCACCTAGCGGGCAGGGAGGACTCACCCCTCCACTTT. It encodes CASSHLAGREDSPLHF. Full variable domain (outside the CDR3, taken from reference TRBV5-6 and TRBJ1-6): DAGVTQSPTHLIKTRGQQVTLRCSPKSGHDTVSWYQQALGQGPQFIFQYYEEEERQRGNFPDRFSGHQFPNYSSELNVNALLLGDSALYLCASSHLAGREDSPLHFGNGTRLTVT.

This sequence joins TRBV9 and TRBJ2-7, with 8 bases aligning to TRBD1. The CDR3 is 19 residues long. V was clipped by 0 bases and J by 2 bases; unmatched bases: 16. The germline V gene encodes CDR1 SGDLS and CDR2 YYNGEE. The DNA for the CDR3 is TGTGCCAGCAGCGTAGCTACGTTTTCGCCGACAGGGGAAACCTACGAGCAGTACTTC. Translation gives CASSVATFSPTGETYEQYF.

V gene TRBV11-3 combines with J gene TRBJ2-1; 14 bases line up with TRBD2. The V gene end was trimmed by 5 bases and the J gene end by 6 bases; junction bases not matched to a gene: 6. The CDR3 is made up of 16 amino acids. From germline, CDR1 is SGHNT and CDR2 YENEEA. CDR3 region: CASSPPGTSGSNEQFF. CDR3 in DNA: TGTGCCAGCAGCCCGCCCGGGACTAGCGGGAGCAATGAGCAGTTCTTC.

V gene TRBV10-3 combines with J gene TRBJ1-1, with D unclear. Trimming stripped 7 bases from V and 4 bases from J, with 13 bases between. CDR3 length: 13 residues. Germline V lookup: CDR1 ENHRY, CDR2 SYGVKD. This CDR3 reads CAITATPATEAFF. CDR3 sequence (DNA): TGTGCCATCACGGCTACACCCGCCACTGAAGCTTTCTTT.

V and J are TRBV11-2 and TRBJ1-1; D not certain. The V end was cut by 5 bases, the J end by 3 bases, with 16 bases between. CDR1 SGHAT and CDR2 FQNNGV come from the germline V gene. The CDR3 consists of 15 residues. CDR3 loop: CASSILAGSYTEAFF. DNA of the CDR3: TGTGCCAGCAGCATCCTGGCCGGGTCGTACACTGAAGCTTTCTTT.